These 17 T cell receptor beta chains originate from one sample sequenced in a study of PD-1 blockade in classical Hodgkin lymphoma. Noted time point: cycle 4 day 1 (C4D1), after around six weeks of nivolumab. With no exception, relapse followed autologous stem cell transplantation in all patients, and brentuximab vedotin exposure varied. Clones were sequenced by immunoSEQ multiplex PCR, and TCRdb holds only the in-frame ones, with some missing. The sample holds 25,000 to 30,000 clones, around 80% seen once. Sample: peripheral blood mononuclear cells (PBMCs), taken before the fourth cycle of nivolumab. The receptors derive from a human donor with classical Hodgkin lymphoma.

In regard to this clone: Given the absence of the conserved phenylalanine or tryptophan at the CDR3 end, a read error is likely. The V and J genes are TRBV9 and TRBJ1-2; D ambiguous. Germline values: CDR1 SGDLS, CDR2 YYNGEE. The V and J ends lost 0 bases and 5 bases respectively, with 5 bases between them. The CDR3 spans 12 residues. The DNA of the CDR3 is TGTGCCAGCAGCGTAGGGGGATATGGCTACACCCTC. Translating it yields CASSVGGYGYTL.

V gene TRBV19 combines with J gene TRBJ2-7, with D possibly TRBD1 on 5 matching bases. The V end was cut by 3 bases, the J end by 0 bases, with 12 bases between. This CDR3 region has 15 residues. CDR1 is LNHDA, CDR2 SQIVND, per germline (reference sequence). The CDR3 spells CASSIYRPSSYEQYF. For the CDR3, the DNA is TGTGCCAGTAGTATTTACAGGCCTAGCTCCTACGAGCAGTACTTC. The complete variable domain, with remaining parts taken from reference TRBV19 and TRBJ2-7, reads DGGITQSPKYLFRKEGQNVTLSCEQNLNHDAMYWYRQDPGQGLRLIYYSQIVNDFQKGDIAEGYSVSREKKESFPLTVTSAQKNPTAFYLCASSIYRPSSYEQYFGPGTRLTVT.

The rearrangement links TRBV5-5 to TRBJ2-2; no clear D gene. The CDR3 is made up of 15 amino acids. Germline CDR1 SGHKS, CDR2 YYEKEE (reference sequence). Trimming cost V 6 bases and J 2 bases, with 14 bases left between them. The CDR3 is CASTLRRHNTGELFF. For the CDR3, the DNA is TGTGCCAGCACCTTAAGGAGACACAACACCGGGGAGCTGTTTTTT.

The chain carries TRBV7-7 and TRBJ2-1; D remains unclear. V lost 8 bases, J lost 0 bases, and 8 bases lay in between. The germline V gene encodes CDR1 SSHAT and CDR2 FNYEAQ (reference sequence). The CDR3 consists of 13 residues. The CDR3 loop reads CASSKSSYNEQFF. The CDR3 nucleotides are TGTGCCAGCTCCAAGTCCTCCTACAATGAGCAGTTCTTC.

The chain uses TRBV7-2 and TRBJ2-3, with 10 bases matching TRBD2. The CDR3 spans 16 residues. The germline CDR1 and CDR2 sequences are SGHTA and FQGNSA. Trimming at V came to 3 bases and at J to 5 bases, leaving 8 bases not matched to a gene. CDR3 residues: CASSFRSGGTGDTQYF. The CDR3 DNA sequence: TGTGCCAGCAGCTTCCGTAGCGGGGGGACAGGAGATACGCAGTATTTT.

CDR3: CASSPAGLHQPQHF. The CDR3 bases are TGTGCCAGCAGCCCAGCGGGCCTTCATCAGCCCCAGCATTTT. J is TRBJ1-5 and V is TRBV7-8, with unresolved D. V lost 5 bases and J lost 5, with 13 bases in between. From germline, CDR1 is SGHVS and CDR2 FQNEAQ. CDR3 length equals 14 residues.

V gene TRBV6-1 combines with J gene TRBJ1-5; the D gene is possibly TRBD1 (5 bases). CDR3 length equals 15 residues. Deletions cut 5 bases from V and 1 base from J, with 12 bases between. Germline V CDR1 and CDR2: MNHNS, SASEGT. CDR3 nucleotides: TGTGCCAGCAGTCCGGGACCTCAAAGCAATCAGCCCCAGCATTTT. The encoded protein is CASSPGPQSNQPQHF.

The chain joins TRBV5-1 to TRBJ1-3, with TRBD1 matching over 7 bases. Looked up from germline, CDR1 is SGHRS and CDR2 is YFSETQ. The CDR3 spans 17 residues. V lost 7 bases and J lost 2; bases outside the gene matches: 15. The CDR3 loop is CASPLGGQEGTGNTIYF. In DNA, the CDR3 is TGCGCCAGCCCATTGGGTGGACAGGAAGGGACTGGAAACACCATATATTTT.

CDR3 sequence (DNA): TGTGCCAGCAGTTACGGCGGACCTAGCACAGATACGCAGTATTTT. This encodes CASSYGGPSTDTQYF. The J gene is TRBJ2-3, the V gene TRBV6-5; D call uncertain. Germline CDR1 and CDR2: MNHEY and SVGAGI. V lost 2 bases to trimming and J lost 0 bases, with 9 bases between them. The CDR3 extends over 15 amino acids.

V gene TRBV10-3 combines with J gene TRBJ2-5; no definite D call. The CDR3 extends over 13 amino acids. V lost 3 bases to trimming and J lost 2 bases, with 7 bases between them. Germline-derived CDR1 and CDR2 are ENHRY and SYGVKD. The CDR3 sequence is CAISDGSQETQYF. CDR3 nucleotides: TGTGCCATCAGTGATGGCAGTCAAGAGACCCAGTACTTC.

The V gene is TRBV5-1, the J gene TRBJ2-7; TRBD2 matches at 10 bases. Trimming removed 3 bases from V and 0 bases from J; junction bases left unmatched: 6. CDR3 length: 16 residues. Germline CDR1 is SGHRS and CDR2 is YFSETQ. The CDR3 loop is CASSWTLAGNSYEQYF. The CDR3 DNA sequence: TGCGCCAGCAGCTGGACACTAGCGGGGAACTCCTACGAGCAGTACTTC.

This clone has a single count. The genes are TRBV11-2 and TRBJ1-3; D uncertain. Trimming stripped 5 bases from V and 5 bases from J, with 7 bases between. CDR1 and CDR2 (germline): SGHAT, FQNNGV. The CDR3 is 12 residues long. Here the CDR3 reads CASSQGRNTIYF. CDR3 nucleotides: TGTGCCAGCAGCCAAGGGAGAAACACCATATATTTT.

This clone was counted between two and nine times. The chain has TRBV9 and TRBJ1-1; D ambiguous. The CDR3 is made up of 13 amino acids. The germline V gene encodes CDR1 SGDLS and CDR2 YYNGEE. Trimming shortened V by 0 bases and J by 4 bases, and 7 bases separated the two germline ends. For the CDR3, the DNA is TGTGCCAGCAGCGTAGGTTGGACCACTGAAGCTTTCTTT. It is translated as CASSVGWTTEAFF.

J is TRBJ2-5 and V is TRBV7-3, with a tentative D call TRBD1 (5 bases). The CDR3 has 13 residues. CDR1 is SGHTA, CDR2 FQGTGA, per germline. The V gene lost 4 bases and the J gene lost 3 bases, with 9 bases spanning the gap. CDR3 amino acids: CASSYDREETQYF. In nucleotides, the CDR3 is TGTGCCAGCAGCTACGACAGAGAAGAGACCCAGTACTTC.

The CDR3: CASSLEYDLLREQFF. The CDR3 DNA reads as TGTGCCAGCAGCTTAGAATACGACCTGCTCAGAGAGCAGTTCTTC. This chain connects TRBV11-2 to TRBJ2-1; no clear D. Germline values: CDR1 SGHAT, CDR2 FQNNGV. This CDR3 has 15 residues. V was clipped by 0 bases and J by 10 bases, with 16 bases between them.

The chain joins TRBV7-2 to TRBJ1-5; no clear D. The germline V gene encodes CDR1 SGHTA and CDR2 FQGNSA. This CDR3 region has 13 residues. Deletions cut 6 bases from V and 4 bases from J, with 10 bases between. The CDR3 region is CASSQQENQPQHF. DNA of the CDR3: TGTGCCAGCAGTCAGCAGGAGAATCAGCCCCAGCATTTT.

V gene TRBV18 combines with J gene TRBJ1-5; D gene ambiguous. This CDR3 has 15 residues. V was shortened by 6 bases and J by 0 bases, with 12 bases between the two germline ends. Germline CDR1 and CDR2: KGHSH and LQKENI. The CDR3: CASSQWGYSNQPQHF. The CDR3 DNA reads TGTGCCAGCTCGCAGTGGGGTTATAGCAATCAGCCCCAGCATTTT.